The 29 T cell receptor beta chains below come from one sample, sequenced in a study of T cells in Graves' hyperthyroidism and ophthalmopathy. Amplified TCR beta CDR3 regions derived from RNA transcripts. The TCR CDR3 first-round RT-PCR relied on the HTBI primer set. TCRdb analysed the multiplex PCR reads with MiXCR anew, one entry per CDR3 protein. The data hold approximately 430,000 distinct CDR3 sequences, with about a sixth observed a single time. Sample: blood. The receptor set was obtained from a woman aged 18-35 years with Graves' hyperthyroidism.

As concerns this clonotype: It may be a read error: a sequence one base away is much more abundant. The gene calls are TRBV13 and TRBJ1-1, with a possible D match to TRBD1 (5 bases). The CDR3 is 14 residues long. With 0 bases removed from V and 6 bases from J, the gap between germline ends came to 11 bases. Germline V gives CDR1 PRHDT, CDR2 FYEKMQ (reference sequence). The CDR3 DNA is TGTGCCAGCAGCTTAGGCGGGACGGCCCCTGAAGCTTTCTTT. This codes for CASSLGGTAPEAFF.

In the case of this clonotype: A much more abundant neighbour one base away suggests this may be a read error. The chain has TRBV20-1 and TRBJ2-3; D is unresolved. Trimming took off 4 bases at V and 4 bases at J, with 6 bases between the two ends. This CDR3 is built from 11 residues. Germline-derived CDR1 and CDR2 are DFQATT and SNEGSKA (reference sequence). The CDR3 region is CSATLADTQYF. The CDR3 DNA reads TGCAGTGCTACTTTAGCAGATACGCAGTATTTT.

This clonotype occurred many times. The chain has TRBV5-8 and TRBJ2-5, with D perhaps TRBD1 (5 bases). This CDR3 has 12 residues. Germline V lookup: CDR1 SGHTS, CDR2 YDEGEE. V gave up 2 bases and J gave up 12 bases, with 14 bases separating them. CDR3 nucleotide sequence: TGTGCCAGCAGCTTTAAAGGGGAAGGGAAGTACTTC. Its translation: CASSFKGEGKYF.

This clonotype came up many times. The V call is TRBV7-8, the J call TRBJ2-5; D is unresolved. This CDR3 has 13 residues. CDR1 SGHVS and CDR2 FQNEAQ come from the germline V gene. Trimming took 1 base from V and 2 from J, leaving 5 bases between them. As DNA, the CDR3 is TGTGCCAGCAGCTTAGGACTGCAAGAGACCCAGTACTTC. Amino acids: CASSLGLQETQYF.

This clonotype occurred many times. This chain links TRBV7-2 with TRBJ1-6; a weak D match, TRBD1 (6 bases). The germline CDR1 and CDR2 sequences are SGHTA and FQGNSA. V was cut by 11 bases and J by 4 bases, with 27 bases left in between. The CDR3 totals 18 residues. CDR3 DNA sequence: TGTGCCTCGGCCCGGGGGGCTCTCTCTGGGGGGTATAATTCACCCCTCCACTTT. Translating it yields CASARGALSGGYNSPLHF.

The J gene is TRBJ2-7, the V gene TRBV30, with D perhaps TRBD2 (5 bases). The V end was cut by 1 base, the J end by 5 bases, with 15 bases between. The CDR3 spans 14 residues. CDR1 GTSNPN and CDR2 SVGIG come from the germline V gene (reference sequence). The CDR3 loop is CAWSGRARGNEQYF. DNA for the CDR3: TGTGCCTGGAGTGGGCGGGCCCGAGGTAACGAGCAGTACTTC.

This clonotype was seen ten or more times. CDR3 in amino acids: CASSATRQGGHEQYF. The CDR3 DNA is TGTGCCAGCAGTGCCACCCGACAGGGGGGCCACGAGCAGTACTTC. The rearrangement links TRBV6-1 to TRBJ2-7; 9 bases line up with TRBD1. The CDR3 is 15 amino acids. The germline V gene encodes CDR1 MNHNS and CDR2 SASEGT. J was trimmed by 5 bases and V by 4 bases; bases with no gene match: 9.

In its sample, this clonotype was seen many times. This chain links TRBV7-9 with TRBJ2-3; D may be TRBD2 (6 bases). Looked up from germline, CDR1 is SEHNR and CDR2 is FQNEAQ (reference sequence). The CDR3 contains 13 residues. The V gene lost 3 bases and the J gene lost 7 bases, with 11 bases spanning the gap. DNA for the CDR3: TGTGCCAGCAGCTTCCCCGGGGGATATACGCAGTATTTT. This translates into CASSFPGGYTQYF.

The chain uses TRBV4-2 and TRBJ2-6; 7 bases agree with TRBD1. The germline V gene encodes CDR1 LGHNA and CDR2 YNFKEQ. V lost 2 bases, J lost 0 bases, and 1 base stayed unmatched. The CDR3 contains 16 residues. The CDR3 spells CASSQNRGSGANVLTF. The CDR3 bases are TGTGCCAGCAGCCAAAACAGGGGCTCTGGGGCCAACGTCCTGACTTTC.

This clonotype showed up many times. The chain is built from TRBV20-1 and TRBJ2-7, with 15 bases matching TRBD2. Germline V CDR1 and CDR2: DFQATT, SNEGSKA (reference sequence). There are 15 residues in the CDR3. V gave up 5 bases and J gave up 4 bases; unmatched junction bases: 6. The DNA for the CDR3 is TGCAGTGCTCAACCCGGGACTAGCGGGAGGTACGAGCAGTACTTC. This encodes CSAQPGTSGRYEQYF.

The chain is built from TRBV5-1 and TRBJ2-2; D may match TRBD1 or TRBD2 (6 bases each). CDR1 and CDR2 (germline): SGHRS, YFSETQ. This CDR3 region has 16 residues. The V gene lost 2 bases and the J gene lost 7 bases, with 18 bases spanning the gap. The CDR3 nucleotides are TGCGCCAGCAGCTTTGGGGGGTCACAGGGCCACGGGGAGCTGTTTTTT. The encoded protein is CASSFGGSQGHGELFF.

V and J are TRBV5-1 and TRBJ1-2; possible D gene TRBD1, 6 bases. CDR1 and CDR2 from the germline V gene are SGHRS and YFSETQ. Trimming shortened V by 2 bases and J by 3 bases, and 11 bases separated the two germline ends. This CDR3 is built from 14 residues. The CDR3 DNA is TGCGCCAGCAGCTTCACAGGGAGGGACTATGGCTACACCTTC. Translating gives CASSFTGRDYGYTF.

In this sample, this clonotype turned up a few times. The J gene is TRBJ2-5, the V gene TRBV7-3, with a weak D call TRBD1 (6 bases). The germline V gene has CDR1 SGHTA and CDR2 FQGTGA. The CDR3 has 18 residues. The V gene lost 2 bases and the J gene lost 3 bases, with 22 bases spanning the gap. CDR3 DNA sequence: TGTGCCAGCAGCTTATTCCCCGCGGGCAGGGGTGTGGAAGAGACCCAGTACTTC. Translation gives CASSLFPAGRGVEETQYF.

The rearrangement joins TRBV5-1 to TRBJ1-5; 8 bases line up with TRBD1. Germline V gene lookup returns CDR1 SGHRS and CDR2 YFSETQ. V shed 5 bases and J 5 bases; nucleotides not matched to a gene: 9. CDR3 size: 15 residues. The CDR3 protein is CASSEQGGSHQPQHF. CDR3 nucleotides: TGCGCCAGCAGTGAACAGGGGGGGTCCCATCAGCCCCAGCATTTT.

This rearrangement joins TRBV6-2 or TRBV6-3 to TRBJ1-1; TRBD1 is a possible D gene (5 bases). CDR1 MNHEY and CDR2 SVGEGT come from the germline V gene. The CDR3 runs 14 residues. V was shortened by 7 bases and J by 4 bases, with 16 bases between the two germline ends. CDR3 nucleotide sequence: TGTGCCAGCACTTTTCTGTCAGGGTCCACTGAAGCTTTCTTT. Protein product: CASTFLSGSTEAFF.

At least ten counts were recorded for this clonotype. V usage is TRBV18 and J usage is TRBJ2-1; D assignment may be TRBD1 or TRBD2 (5 bases each). Germline CDR1 reads KGHSH; CDR2 reads LQKENI. The V end was cut by 0 bases, the J end by 6 bases, with 15 bases between. The CDR3 runs to 16 residues. The CDR3 DNA follows: TGTGCCAGCTCACCACCGGGACCTTACGATTCCAATGAGCAGTTCTTC. Translation: CASSPPGPYDSNEQFF.

This clonotype was recorded at least ten times. This rearrangement joins TRBV7-3 to TRBJ2-1; 8 bases map to TRBD2. CDR1 and CDR2 from the germline V gene are SGHTA and FQGTGA. V lost 5 bases to trimming and J lost 6 bases; unmatched junction nucleotides: 6. This CDR3 has 14 amino acids. CDR3 protein: CASSLGGLANEQFF. As DNA, the CDR3 is TGTGCCAGCAGCCTTGGCGGACTAGCCAATGAGCAGTTCTTC.

This clonotype has a count of ten or more. This chain joins TRBV3-1 and TRBJ1-2; possible D gene TRBD1, 6 bases. CDR1 and CDR2 (germline): LGHDT, YNNKEL (reference sequence). The CDR3 is 15 amino acids. Trimming removed 3 bases at V and 3 bases at J, with 14 bases between. CDR3 bases: TGTGCCAGCAGCCATGGGGGCGCGGTTCACTATGGCTACACCTTC. It codes for CASSHGGAVHYGYTF.

This clonotype was observed at least ten times. V gene TRBV18 combines with J gene TRBJ2-1; the D is unclear. CDR1 and CDR2 (germline): KGHSH, LQKENI. Trimming removed 3 bases at V and 7 bases at J, with 16 bases between. CDR3 length equals 15 residues. The CDR3 reads CASSPKFEPRNEQFF. Written as DNA, the CDR3 is TGTGCCAGCTCACCGAAATTCGAGCCTAGGAATGAGCAGTTCTTC.

The chain recombines TRBV6-1 with TRBJ1-6, with D perhaps matching TRBD1 (6 bases). The length of the CDR3 is 14 residues. V lost 6 bases and J lost 3, with 9 bases in between. Germline lookup yields CDR1 MNHNS and CDR2 SASEGT. As DNA, the CDR3 is TGTGCCAGCAGACAGGGCCACTATAATTCACCCCTCCACTTT. Protein sequence: CASRQGHYNSPLHF.

The chain employs TRBV3-1 and TRBJ2-3; TRBD2 aligns across 9 bases. CDR3 size: 18 residues. Germline CDR1 and CDR2: LGHDT and YNNKEL (reference sequence). Germline trimming cut 0 bases from V and 5 bases from J; bases unmatched to any gene: 12. This CDR3 is CASSQELGTSGPRDTQYF. CDR3 bases: TGTGCCAGCAGCCAAGAATTGGGAACTAGCGGGCCTAGAGATACGCAGTATTTT.

A few counts support this clonotype. The CDR3 DNA reads TGTGCCAGCAGCTTGGACCCAGACAGCAATCAGCCCCAGCATTTT. Translated, it gives CASSLDPDSNQPQHF. The chain is built from TRBV5-4 and TRBJ1-5; D uncertain. V lost 0 bases and J lost 1, with 8 bases in between. CDR3 length equals 15 residues. The V gene's germline CDR1 is SGHNT and CDR2 YYREEE (reference sequence).

The chain recombines TRBV20-1 with TRBJ2-1, with 7 bases aligning to TRBD2. The CDR3 is made up of 14 amino acids. Germline values: CDR1 DFQATT, CDR2 SNEGSKA (reference sequence). V trimming: 5 bases; J trimming: 8 bases; junction bases outside the gene matches: 12. In DNA, the CDR3 is TGCAGTGCTCAGAGGGGCGGGAGTGGCGATGAGCAGTTCTTC. Encoded protein: CSAQRGGSGDEQFF.

The V gene is TRBV5-1, the J gene TRBJ2-1, with TRBD1 identical over 10 bases. Germline trimming cut 0 bases from V and 8 bases from J; bases unmatched to any gene: 5. The CDR3 spans 15 residues. Germline V CDR1 and CDR2: SGHRS, YFSETQ. The CDR3 sequence: CASSLVSTGGDEQFF. The DNA for the CDR3 is TGCGCCAGCAGCTTGGTTTCGACAGGGGGCGATGAGCAGTTCTTC.

This clonotype was seen more than once but under ten times. As DNA, the CDR3 is TGTGCCACCAGTTTCTCGGGGGGAAGAGATAATTCACCCCTCCACTTT. It specifies CATSFSGGRDNSPLHF. The rearrangement links TRBV24-1 to TRBJ1-6; a weak D match, TRBD1 (5 bases). Between the trimmed V and J ends, which lost 6 bases and 5 bases, there was a span of 16 bases. Germline CDR1 and CDR2: KGHDR and SFDVKD. The CDR3 contains 16 residues.

This clonotype has a handful of counts. The CDR3 bases are TGTGCCAGCAGCCCCACTAGCGGGAGAGGGGATGAGCAGTTCTTC. Amino acids: CASSPTSGRGDEQFF. This chain uses TRBV4-2 with TRBJ2-1, with 11 bases aligning to TRBD2. This CDR3 contains 15 residues. The germline V gene has CDR1 LGHNA and CDR2 YNFKEQ. The ends lost 4 bases at V and 8 bases at J; junction bases unmatched: 7.

The genes are TRBV11-2 and TRBJ1-2, with a possible D match to TRBD1 (5 bases). The CDR3 has 10 amino acids. Germline CDR1 and CDR2: SGHAT and FQNNGV. The V end lost 3 bases, the J end lost 13 bases, and 9 bases lay between the germline ends. This chain's CDR3 is CASSLGLTTF. CDR3 DNA sequence: TGTGCCAGCAGCTTGGGACTAACCACCTTC.

This clonotype was observed many times. The chain has TRBV9 and TRBJ2-7; 8 bases map to TRBD1. This CDR3 comprises 15 residues. Germline V gene data show CDR1 as SGDLS and CDR2 as YYNGEE. Losses at the gene ends were 2 bases for V and 0 bases for J; bases not matched to a gene: 4. The CDR3 nucleotides read TGTGCCAGCAGCGTGGGACAGGAGGACTCCTACGAGCAGTACTTC. This codes for CASSVGQEDSYEQYF.

In its sample, this clonotype was seen a few times. The chain employs TRBV19 and TRBJ2-5; TRBD1 matches 7 bases. J was trimmed by 1 base and V by 6 bases; bases with no gene match: 2. Germline values: CDR1 LNHDA, CDR2 SQIVND (reference sequence). The CDR3 is made up of 13 amino acids. The CDR3 here is CASRRTGQETQYF. The CDR3 DNA follows: TGTGCCAGTAGAAGGACAGGCCAAGAGACCCAGTACTTC.